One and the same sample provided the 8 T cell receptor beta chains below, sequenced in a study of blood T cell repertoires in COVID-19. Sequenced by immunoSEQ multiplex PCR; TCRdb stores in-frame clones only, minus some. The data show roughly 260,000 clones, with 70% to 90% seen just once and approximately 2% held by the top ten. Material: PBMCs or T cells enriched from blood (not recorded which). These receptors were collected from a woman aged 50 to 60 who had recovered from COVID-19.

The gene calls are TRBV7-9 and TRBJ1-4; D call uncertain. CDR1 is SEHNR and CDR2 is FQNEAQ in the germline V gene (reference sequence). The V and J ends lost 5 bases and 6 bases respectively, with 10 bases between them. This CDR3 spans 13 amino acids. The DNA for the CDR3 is TGTGCCAGCAGCCCTAGAAACGATGAAAAACTGTTTTTT. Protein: CASSPRNDEKLFF.

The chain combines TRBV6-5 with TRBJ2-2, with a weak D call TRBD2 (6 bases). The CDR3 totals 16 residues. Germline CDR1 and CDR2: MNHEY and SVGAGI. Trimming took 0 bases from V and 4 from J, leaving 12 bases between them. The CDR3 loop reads CASSYSFGRVTGELFF. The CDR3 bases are TGTGCCAGCAGTTACTCGTTCGGGAGAGTCACCGGGGAGCTGTTTTTT.

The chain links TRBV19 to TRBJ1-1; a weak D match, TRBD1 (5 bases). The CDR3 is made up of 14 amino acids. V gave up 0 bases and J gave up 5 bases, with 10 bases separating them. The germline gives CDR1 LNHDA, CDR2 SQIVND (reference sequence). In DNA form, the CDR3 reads TGTGCCAGTAGTATAGAATACAGGACAACTGAAGCTTTCTTT. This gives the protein CASSIEYRTTEAFF.

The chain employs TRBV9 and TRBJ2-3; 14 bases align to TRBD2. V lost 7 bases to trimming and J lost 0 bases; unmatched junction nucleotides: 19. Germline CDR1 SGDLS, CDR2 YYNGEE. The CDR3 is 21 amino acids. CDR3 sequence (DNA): TGTGCCAGCTCCCGTAGGGGGGGGACTAGCGGGAGTCGGGGTAGCACAGATACGCAGTATTTT. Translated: CASSRRGGTSGSRGSTDTQYF.

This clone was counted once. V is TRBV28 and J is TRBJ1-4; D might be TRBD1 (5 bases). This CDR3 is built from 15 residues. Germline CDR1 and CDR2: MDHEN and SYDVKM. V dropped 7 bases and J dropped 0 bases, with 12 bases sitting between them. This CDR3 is CASTLGASTNEKLFF. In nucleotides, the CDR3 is TGTGCCAGCACCCTAGGGGCGTCAACTAATGAAAAACTGTTTTTT.

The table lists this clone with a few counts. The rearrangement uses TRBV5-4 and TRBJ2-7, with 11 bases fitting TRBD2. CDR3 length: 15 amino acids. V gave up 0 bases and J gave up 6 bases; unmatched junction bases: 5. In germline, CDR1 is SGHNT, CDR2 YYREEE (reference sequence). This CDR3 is CASSLGLAGGREQYF. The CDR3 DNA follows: TGTGCCAGCAGCTTGGGGCTAGCGGGAGGCCGCGAGCAGTACTTC.

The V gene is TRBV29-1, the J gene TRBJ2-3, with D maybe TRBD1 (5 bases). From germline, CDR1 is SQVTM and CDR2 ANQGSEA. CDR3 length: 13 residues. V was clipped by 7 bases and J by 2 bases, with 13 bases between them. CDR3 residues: CSAGQDNTDTQYF. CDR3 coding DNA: TGCAGCGCCGGACAAGACAACACAGATACGCAGTATTTT.

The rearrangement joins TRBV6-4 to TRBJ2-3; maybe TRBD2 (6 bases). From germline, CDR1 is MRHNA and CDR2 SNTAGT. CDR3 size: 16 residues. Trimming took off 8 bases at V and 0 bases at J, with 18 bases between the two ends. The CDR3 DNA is TGTGCCAGCCCGGGACTGGAGGGTCCTAGCACAGATACGCAGTATTTT. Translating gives CASPGLEGPSTDTQYF.